These 25 T cell receptor beta chains came from one sample sequenced in a study of cytomegalovirus exposure and HLA in healthy donors. In the PCR, 60 Vbeta and 13 Jbeta primers were used. TCRdb's copy holds only in-frame clones and misses some; the assay was immunoSEQ multiplex PCR. The sample lists under 150,000 clones; roughly four fifths were seen once. Material: PBMCs. All receptors come from a woman in her forties or fifties in good health and CMV-seronegative.

The sample holds a few counts of this clone. The gene calls are TRBV29-1 and TRBJ2-7; 9 bases line up with TRBD2. The CDR3 length is 17 residues. Germline CDR1 and CDR2: SQVTM and ANQGSEA. J was trimmed by 4 bases and V by 5 bases; bases with no gene match: 18. The CDR3 loop is CSVLPGLANQNPYEQYF. The CDR3, as DNA: TGCAGCGTTCTACCGGGACTAGCTAATCAGAATCCTTACGAGCAGTACTTC.

V is TRBV7-9 and J is TRBJ2-3, with TRBD2 matching 8 bases. In germline, CDR1 is SEHNR, CDR2 FQNEAQ (reference sequence). V was pared by 2 bases and J by 2 bases, with 9 bases of the junction left unmatched. The CDR3 contains 17 residues. The CDR3 is CASSLLLAGITTDTQYF. CDR3 in DNA: TGTGCCAGCAGCTTACTGCTAGCGGGCATTACCACAGATACGCAGTATTTT.

The chain employs TRBV29-1 and TRBJ2-1, with TRBD1 matching over 7 bases. The CDR3 length is 12 residues. V was clipped by 1 base and J by 10 bases; unmatched bases: 4. The germline V gene has CDR1 SQVTM and CDR2 ANQGSEA. The CDR3 region is CSVEAGTDEQFF. CDR3 coding DNA: TGCAGCGTTGAAGCGGGGACAGACGAGCAGTTCTTC.

This clone was recorded only once. The rearrangement joins TRBV7-2 to TRBJ2-7; TRBD1 agrees at 7 bases. CDR1 and CDR2 (germline): SGHTA, FQGNSA. Trimming removed 5 bases from V and 5 bases from J; junction bases left unmatched: 9. The CDR3 runs 14 residues. CDR3 amino acids: CASSLQGQADEQYF. Written as DNA, the CDR3 is TGTGCCAGCAGCCTACAAGGACAGGCGGACGAGCAGTACTTC.

This chain links TRBV30 with TRBJ1-4, with D tentatively TRBD1 (6 bases). This CDR3 is built from 14 residues. The V gene's germline CDR1 is GTSNPN and CDR2 SVGIG (reference sequence). V was clipped by 3 bases and J by 5 bases, with 13 bases between them. The CDR3 DNA sequence: TGTGCCTGGAGGGGGTGGGGGCTAAATGAAAAACTGTTTTTT. Translation gives CAWRGWGLNEKLFF.

The chain carries TRBV18 and TRBJ2-3; TRBD2 aligns across 14 bases. Germline V gene sequence: CDR1 KGHSH, CDR2 LQKENI. Trimming removed 6 bases from V and 1 base from J; junction bases left unmatched: 9. CDR3 length: 18 residues. CDR3 nucleotide sequence: TGTGCCAGCTCGACCAGGACTAGCGGGAGGAGAGGCACAGATACGCAGTATTTT. It is translated as CASSTRTSGRRGTDTQYF.

The chain is built from TRBV18 and TRBJ1-1; D perhaps matches TRBD1 (6 bases). Trimming took off 3 bases at V and 5 bases at J, with 22 bases between the two ends. CDR1 and CDR2 from the germline V gene are KGHSH and LQKENI. The CDR3 loop spans 17 amino acids. The CDR3 region has the DNA TGTGCCAGCTCACCGATCAGTAGATCAGGGGCGAGTACTGAAGCTTTCTTT. It codes for CASSPISRSGASTEAFF.

J is TRBJ2-5 and V is TRBV6-5; TRBD1 agrees at 8 bases. CDR1 and CDR2 from the germline V gene are MNHEY and SVGAGI. The CDR3 spans 15 residues. Unmatched junction bases numbered 2, after V lost 2 bases and J lost 0 bases. Here the CDR3 reads CASSYGDRYQETQYF. DNA of the CDR3: TGTGCCAGCAGTTACGGGGACAGGTACCAAGAGACCCAGTACTTC.

This chain uses TRBV11-3 with TRBJ2-7; 8 nucleotides align to TRBD1. The CDR3 totals 14 residues. The germline gives CDR1 SGHNT, CDR2 YENEEA. J was trimmed by 6 bases and V by 0 bases; bases with no gene match: 4. CDR3 DNA sequence: TGTGCCAGCAGCTTAGAGGCAGGGGGCGGCGAGCAGTACGTC. Its protein is CASSLEAGGGEQYV.

The gene calls are TRBV7-8 and TRBJ2-2; a possible D gene is TRBD1 (5 bases). The CDR3 consists of 15 residues. The V end lost 1 base, the J end lost 6 bases, and 12 bases lay between the germline ends. Germline V gene data show CDR1 as SGHVS and CDR2 as FQNEAQ. This chain's CDR3 is CASSLGAGNPGELFF. Here the CDR3 DNA reads TGTGCCAGCAGCTTAGGGGCAGGGAATCCCGGGGAGCTGTTTTTT.

This rearrangement joins TRBV4-3 to TRBJ1-5; 7 bases agree with TRBD1. The CDR3 runs to 17 residues. Germline V lookup: CDR1 LGHNA, CDR2 YSLEER. The junction had 8 bases not matched to a gene; V was cut back by 3 bases and J by 0 bases. In nucleotides, the CDR3 is TGCGCCAGCAGCCAGGAATACGGGACAGCTAGCAATCAGCCCCAGCATTTT. It specifies CASSQEYGTASNQPQHF.

The chain links TRBV5-1 to TRBJ2-1; D possibly corresponds to TRBD2 (6 bases). This CDR3 has 13 amino acids. The germline CDR1 and CDR2 sequences are SGHRS and YFSETQ. The V gene lost 5 bases and the J gene lost 7 bases, with 13 bases spanning the gap. In DNA form, the CDR3 reads TGCGCCAGCAGTGGAGGGATGAGTAATGAGCAGTTCTTC. It yields the protein CASSGGMSNEQFF.

The chain is built from TRBV28 and TRBJ2-4, with D possibly TRBD1 on 5 matching bases. V was cut by 2 bases and J by 9 bases, with 17 bases left in between. The CDR3 loop spans 15 amino acids. The germline CDR1 and CDR2 sequences are MDHEN and SYDVKM. The CDR3 DNA reads TGTGCCAGCAGTTTAGACCAGAAGGGGTTGGGCATTCAGTACTTC. As protein: CASSLDQKGLGIQYF.

The chain recombines TRBV28 with TRBJ1-4, with D possibly being TRBD1 (5 bases). Germline loops: CDR1 MDHEN, CDR2 SYDVKM. CDR3 length: 16 residues. V was trimmed by 3 bases and J by 7 bases, leaving 18 bases between them. In DNA, the CDR3 is TGTGCCAGCAGTTTGCCCCCTGGGCAGGGAGGTGAAAAACTGTTTTTT. As protein: CASSLPPGQGGEKLFF.

The CDR3: CASSPRAGGIGETQYF. The CDR3 nucleotides read TGTGCCAGCAGCCCTAGGGCGGGAGGGATCGGAGAGACCCAGTACTTC. The chain is built from TRBV7-3 and TRBJ2-5; the match to TRBD2 covers 9 bases. Germline CDR1 and CDR2: SGHTA and FQGTGA. The V segment lost 5 bases and the J segment 4 bases; nucleotides outside the gene matches: 11. This CDR3 is 16 amino acids long.

The chain links TRBV15 to TRBJ2-1; 7 bases line up with TRBD1. From germline, CDR1 is LNHNV and CDR2 YYDKDF (reference sequence). CDR3 length equals 13 residues. V lost 3 bases, J lost 8 bases, and 4 bases stayed unmatched. CDR3: CATSRTGFDEQFF. CDR3 nucleotide sequence: TGTGCCACCAGCAGGACAGGGTTCGATGAGCAGTTCTTC.

Of note for this clone: An end of the junction differs from the germline gene, which may be a read error. The V call is TRBV30, the J call TRBJ1-2; no clear D gene. The CDR3 is 14 amino acids. Germline V gives CDR1 GTSNPN, CDR2 SVGIG (reference sequence). DNA for the CDR3: TGTGCCTGGAGTGTCCGATGGGTCCACTATGGCTACCCCTTC. Its protein is CAWSVRWVHYGYPF.

This clone was seen only once. This chain joins TRBV27 and TRBJ2-7, with 11 nucleotides matching TRBD2. CDR1 is MNHEY and CDR2 is SMNVEV in the germline V gene (reference sequence). With 2 bases clipped from V and 2 bases from J, the junction kept 5 bases outside the gene matches. The CDR3 covers 16 residues. CDR3 loop: CASSLEGTSGTYEQYF. The CDR3 region has the DNA TGTGCCAGCAGTTTAGAAGGGACTAGCGGAACCTACGAGCAGTACTTC.

The V call is TRBV5-1, the J call TRBJ2-1; the D gene is possibly TRBD2 (5 bases). The CDR3 sequence is 15 residues long. The ends were cut back, 0 bases at V and 6 bases at J, with 13 bases in the middle. In germline, CDR1 is SGHRS, CDR2 YFSETQ. CDR3 loop: CASSLEARGGNEQFF. The CDR3 DNA is TGCGCCAGCAGCTTGGAGGCACGTGGAGGCAATGAGCAGTTCTTC.

The rearrangement uses TRBV18 and TRBJ2-7, with D unclear. This CDR3 has 12 amino acids. CDR1 and CDR2 (germline): KGHSH, LQKENI. The V and J ends lost 3 bases and 2 bases respectively, with 5 bases between them. CDR3 DNA sequence: TGTGCCAGCTCACCCACTGCCTACGAGCAGTACTTC. It is translated as CASSPTAYEQYF.

The chain joins TRBV5-1 to TRBJ1-2; 7 nucleotides agree with TRBD1. Germline values: CDR1 SGHRS, CDR2 YFSETQ. The CDR3 is 14 amino acids. V was pared by 4 bases and J by 4 bases, with 7 bases of the junction left unmatched. This CDR3 reads CASSREDRAYGYTF. The CDR3 nucleotides are TGCGCCAGCAGCCGAGAAGACAGGGCCTATGGCTACACCTTC.

The V and J genes are TRBV6-5 and TRBJ1-2; TRBD1 aligns across 9 bases. Unmatched junction bases numbered 2, after V lost 7 bases and J lost 2 bases. The CDR3 totals 13 residues. The germline CDR1 and CDR2 sequences are MNHEY and SVGAGI. CDR3 nucleotides: TGTGCCAGCAAGACAGGGGGAAACTATGGCTACACCTTC. Protein: CASKTGGNYGYTF.

CDR3 in amino acids: CASSTAGAYNEQFF. In DNA, the CDR3 is TGTGCCAGCAGTACAGCGGGAGCCTACAATGAGCAGTTCTTC. This rearrangement joins TRBV27 to TRBJ2-1; 8 positions agree with TRBD2. J was trimmed by 2 bases and V by 5 bases; bases with no gene match: 2. The CDR3 length is 14 residues. CDR1 is MNHEY, CDR2 SMNVEV, per germline (reference sequence).

Worth noting for this clone: The junction differs from germline at one of its ends, possibly a read error. The chain recombines TRBV28 with TRBJ1-5, with TRBD1 matching over 8 bases. The germline V gene encodes CDR1 MDHEN and CDR2 SYDVKM. The CDR3 contains 15 residues. CDR3 bases: TGTGCCAGCAGCTTCAGACAGGGGAGCAATCAGCCCCAGAATTTT. Residues: CASSFRQGSNQPQNF. Full variable domain (rest looked up from reference TRBV28 and TRBJ1-5): DVKVTQSSRYLVKRTGEKVFLECVQDMDHENMFWYRQDPGLGLRLIYFSYDVKMKEKGDIPEGYSVSREKKERFSLILESASTNQTSMYLCASSFRQGSNQPQNFGDGTRLSIL.

The chain recombines TRBV4-1 with TRBJ2-2; 14 nucleotides align to TRBD2. The CDR3 spans 17 residues. V lost 3 bases and J lost 3; bases outside the gene matches: 3. CDR1 MGHRA and CDR2 YSYEKL come from the germline V gene. For the CDR3, the DNA is TGCGCCAGCAGCCACCTGACTAGCGGGAGGGACACCGGGGAGCTGTTTTTT. Protein sequence: CASSHLTSGRDTGELFF.